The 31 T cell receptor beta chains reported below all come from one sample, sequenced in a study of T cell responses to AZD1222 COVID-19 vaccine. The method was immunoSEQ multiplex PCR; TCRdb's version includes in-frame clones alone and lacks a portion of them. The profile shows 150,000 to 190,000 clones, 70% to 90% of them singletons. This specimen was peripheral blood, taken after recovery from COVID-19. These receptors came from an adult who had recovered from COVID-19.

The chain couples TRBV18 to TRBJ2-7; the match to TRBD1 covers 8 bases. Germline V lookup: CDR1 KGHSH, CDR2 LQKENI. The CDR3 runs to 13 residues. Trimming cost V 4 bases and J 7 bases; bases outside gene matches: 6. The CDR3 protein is CASSHGQGREQYF. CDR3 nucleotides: TGTGCCAGCTCACACGGACAGGGAAGGGAGCAGTACTTC.

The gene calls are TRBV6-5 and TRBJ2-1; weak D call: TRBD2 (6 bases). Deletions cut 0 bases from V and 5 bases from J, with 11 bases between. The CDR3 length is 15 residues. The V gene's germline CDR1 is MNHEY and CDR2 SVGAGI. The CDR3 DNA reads TGTGCCAGCAGTTACTCGGGGAGGTCGGACAATGAGCAGTTCTTC. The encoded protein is CASSYSGRSDNEQFF.

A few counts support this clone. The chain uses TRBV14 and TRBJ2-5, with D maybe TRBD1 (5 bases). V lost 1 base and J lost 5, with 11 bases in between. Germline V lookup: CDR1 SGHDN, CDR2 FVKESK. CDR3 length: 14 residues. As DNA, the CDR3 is TGTGCCAGCAGCCAAGGGGGCGCCCCGGAGACCCAGTACTTC. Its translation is CASSQGGAPETQYF.

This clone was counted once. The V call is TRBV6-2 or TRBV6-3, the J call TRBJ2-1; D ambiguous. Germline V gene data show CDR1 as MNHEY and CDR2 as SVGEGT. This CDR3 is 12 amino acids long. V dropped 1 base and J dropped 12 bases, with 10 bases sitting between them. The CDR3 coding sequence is TGTGCCAGCAGTTACTTTCCCTGGGGGCAGTTCTTC. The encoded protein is CASSYFPWGQFF.

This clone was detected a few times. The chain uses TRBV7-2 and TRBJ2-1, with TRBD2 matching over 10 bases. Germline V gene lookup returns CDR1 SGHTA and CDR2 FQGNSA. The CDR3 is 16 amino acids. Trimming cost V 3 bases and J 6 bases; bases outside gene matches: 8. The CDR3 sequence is CASSFSIAGGSNEQFF. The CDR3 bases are TGTGCCAGCAGCTTCAGCATAGCGGGGGGATCCAATGAGCAGTTCTTC.

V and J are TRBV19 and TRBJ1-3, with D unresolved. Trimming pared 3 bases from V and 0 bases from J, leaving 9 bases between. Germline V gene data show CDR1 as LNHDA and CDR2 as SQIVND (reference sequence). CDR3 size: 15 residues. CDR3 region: CASSIYSLSGNTIYF. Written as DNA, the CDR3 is TGTGCCAGTAGTATCTACAGCCTCTCTGGAAACACCATATATTTT.

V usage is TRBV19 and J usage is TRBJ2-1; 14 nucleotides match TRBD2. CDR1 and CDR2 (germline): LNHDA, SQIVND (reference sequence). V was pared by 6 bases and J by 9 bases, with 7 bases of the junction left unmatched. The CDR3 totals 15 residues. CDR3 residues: CASRRLAGGQGEQFF. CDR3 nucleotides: TGTGCCAGTAGGCGACTAGCGGGGGGGCAAGGTGAGCAGTTCTTC.

In nucleotides, the CDR3 is TGTGCCAGCAGCTTAGAGGGACAGCCATCTGGAAACACCATATATTTT. Encoded protein: CASSLEGQPSGNTIYF. The V gene is TRBV7-6, the J gene TRBJ1-3, with TRBD1 identical over 7 bases. Trimming removed 1 base from V and 1 base from J; junction bases left unmatched: 4. This CDR3 has 16 amino acids. Germline V gives CDR1 SGHVS, CDR2 FNYEAQ.

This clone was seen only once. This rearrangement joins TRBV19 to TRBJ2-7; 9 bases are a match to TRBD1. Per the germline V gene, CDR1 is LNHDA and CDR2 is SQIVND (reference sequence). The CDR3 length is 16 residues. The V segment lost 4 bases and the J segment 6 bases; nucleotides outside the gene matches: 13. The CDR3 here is CASSTTSGQGFSEQYF. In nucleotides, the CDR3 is TGTGCCAGTAGTACAACCAGCGGACAGGGGTTCTCCGAGCAGTACTTC.

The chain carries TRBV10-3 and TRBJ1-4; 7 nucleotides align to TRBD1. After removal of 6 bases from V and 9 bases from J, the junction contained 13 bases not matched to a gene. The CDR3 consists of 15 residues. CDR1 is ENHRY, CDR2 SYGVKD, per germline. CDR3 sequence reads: CAIRQSTGQGQKLFF. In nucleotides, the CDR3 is TGTGCCATCAGACAATCGACAGGGCAGGGACAAAAACTGTTTTTT.

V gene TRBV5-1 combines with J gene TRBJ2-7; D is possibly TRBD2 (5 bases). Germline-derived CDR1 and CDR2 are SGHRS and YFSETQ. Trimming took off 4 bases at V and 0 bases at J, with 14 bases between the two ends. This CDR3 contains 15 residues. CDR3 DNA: TGCGCCAGCAGCCCGACTAACCCGAGCTCCTACGAGCAGTACTTC. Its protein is CASSPTNPSSYEQYF.

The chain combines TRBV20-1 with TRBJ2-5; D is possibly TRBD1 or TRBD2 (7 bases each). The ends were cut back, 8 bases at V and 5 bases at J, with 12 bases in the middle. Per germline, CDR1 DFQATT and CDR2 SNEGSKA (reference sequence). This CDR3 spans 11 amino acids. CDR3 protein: CSRQGGETQYF. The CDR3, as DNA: TGCAGTCGGCAGGGGGGGGAGACCCAGTACTTC.

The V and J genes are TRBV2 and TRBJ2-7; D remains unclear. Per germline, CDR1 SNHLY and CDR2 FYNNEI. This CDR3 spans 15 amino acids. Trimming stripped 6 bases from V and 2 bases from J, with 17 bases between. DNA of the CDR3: TGTGCCAGCAGCGTGGGCCTCTTGGGCGCCTACGAGCAGTACTTC. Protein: CASSVGLLGAYEQYF. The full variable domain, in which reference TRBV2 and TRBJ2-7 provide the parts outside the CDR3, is EPEVTQTPSHQVTQMGQEVILRCVPISNHLYFYWYRQILGQKVEFLVSFYNNEISEKSEIFDDQFSVERPDGSNFTLKIRSTKLEDSAMYFCASSVGLLGAYEQYFGPGTRLTVT.

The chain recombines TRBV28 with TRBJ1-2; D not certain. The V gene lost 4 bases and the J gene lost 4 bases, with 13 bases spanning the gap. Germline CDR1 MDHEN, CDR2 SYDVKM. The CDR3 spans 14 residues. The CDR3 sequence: CASSYPLGGYGYTF. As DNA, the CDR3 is TGTGCCAGCAGTTACCCCTTAGGAGGCTATGGCTACACCTTC.

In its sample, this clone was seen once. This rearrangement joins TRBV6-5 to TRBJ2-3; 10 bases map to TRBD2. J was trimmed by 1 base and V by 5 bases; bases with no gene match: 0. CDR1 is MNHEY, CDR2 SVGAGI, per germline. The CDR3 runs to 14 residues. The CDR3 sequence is CASSTSGGTDTQYF. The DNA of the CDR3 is TGTGCCAGCAGTACTAGCGGGGGCACAGATACGCAGTATTTT.

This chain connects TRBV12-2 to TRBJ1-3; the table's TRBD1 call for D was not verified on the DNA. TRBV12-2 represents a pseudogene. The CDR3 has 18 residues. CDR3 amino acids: CASRLEWDSSFSGNTIYF. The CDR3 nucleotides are TGTGCAAGTCGCTTAGAATGGGACAGCTCCTTCTCTGGAAACACCATATATTTT.

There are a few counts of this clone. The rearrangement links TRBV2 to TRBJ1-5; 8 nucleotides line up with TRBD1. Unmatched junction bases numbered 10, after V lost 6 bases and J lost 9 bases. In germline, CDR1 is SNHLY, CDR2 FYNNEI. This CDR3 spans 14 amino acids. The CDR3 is CASRAGTGALPQHF. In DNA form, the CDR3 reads TGTGCCAGCAGGGCCGGGACAGGTGCTTTGCCCCAGCATTTT.

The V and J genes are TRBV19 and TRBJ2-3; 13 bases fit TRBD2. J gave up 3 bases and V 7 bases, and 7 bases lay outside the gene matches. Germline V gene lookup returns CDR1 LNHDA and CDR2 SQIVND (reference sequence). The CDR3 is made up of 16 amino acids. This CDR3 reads CASKTSGGAGTDTQYF. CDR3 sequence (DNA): TGTGCCAGTAAAACTAGCGGGGGGGCAGGAACAGATACGCAGTATTTT.

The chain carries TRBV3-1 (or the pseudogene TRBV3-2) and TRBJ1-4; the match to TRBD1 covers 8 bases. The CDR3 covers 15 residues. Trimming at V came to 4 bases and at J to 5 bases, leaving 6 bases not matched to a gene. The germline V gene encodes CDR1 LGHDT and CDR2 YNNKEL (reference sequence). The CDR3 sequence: CASSRRGQENEKLFF. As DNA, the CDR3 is TGTGCCAGCAGCCGCCGGGGACAGGAGAATGAAAAACTGTTTTTT.

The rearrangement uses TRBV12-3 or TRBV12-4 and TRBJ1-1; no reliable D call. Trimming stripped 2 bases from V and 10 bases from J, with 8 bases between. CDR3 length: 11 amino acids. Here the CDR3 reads CASSLPGRAFF. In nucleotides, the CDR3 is TGTGCCAGCAGTTTACCCGGGCGAGCTTTCTTT.

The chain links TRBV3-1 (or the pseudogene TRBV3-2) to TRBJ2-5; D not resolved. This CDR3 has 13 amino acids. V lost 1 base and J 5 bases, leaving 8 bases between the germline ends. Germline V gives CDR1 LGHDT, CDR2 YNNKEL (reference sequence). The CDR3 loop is CASSQGGWETQYF. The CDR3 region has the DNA TGTGCCAGCAGCCAAGGGGGATGGGAGACCCAGTACTTC.

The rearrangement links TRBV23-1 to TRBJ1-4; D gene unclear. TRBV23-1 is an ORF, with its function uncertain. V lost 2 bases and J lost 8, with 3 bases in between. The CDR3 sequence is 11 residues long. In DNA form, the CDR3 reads TGCGCCAGCAGTCAAAGGGAAAAACTGTTTTTT. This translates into CASSQREKLFF.

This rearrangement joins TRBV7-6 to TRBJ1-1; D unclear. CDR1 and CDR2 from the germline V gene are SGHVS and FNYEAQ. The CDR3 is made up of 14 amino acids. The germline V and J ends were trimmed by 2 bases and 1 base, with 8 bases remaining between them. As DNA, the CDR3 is TGTGCCAGCAGCTTACGGCAGTCGAACACTGAAGCTTTCTTT. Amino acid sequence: CASSLRQSNTEAFF.

The CDR3 protein is CASSTTGGVNTEAFF. CDR3 DNA sequence: TGTGCCAGCAGCACAACAGGGGGAGTGAACACTGAAGCTTTCTTT. The J gene is TRBJ1-1, the V gene TRBV21-1; the table calls TRBD1, which could not be checked here. TRBV21-1 is labeled a pseudogene. This CDR3 contains 15 residues.

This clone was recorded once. CDR3 DNA: TGTGCCAGCAGTTCAACAGGGGTGGGGGGCACTGAAGCTTTCTTT. Amino acids: CASSSTGVGGTEAFF. V and J are TRBV2 and TRBJ1-1; 7 nucleotides line up with TRBD1. The J segment lost 4 bases and the V segment lost 5 bases, leaving 10 bases of the junction unmatched. The CDR3 sequence is 15 residues long. Germline V gene data show CDR1 as SNHLY and CDR2 as FYNNEI.

Here the CDR3 DNA reads TGTGCCAGCAGCGCTACCGGGACTAGTCTAGCCCCCTACGAGCAGTACTTC. Amino acid sequence: CASSATGTSLAPYEQYF. The chain combines TRBV9 with TRBJ2-7; 8 positions match TRBD2. Trimming removed 3 bases from V and 2 bases from J; junction bases left unmatched: 13. CDR3 length: 17 residues. Germline V gene lookup returns CDR1 SGDLS and CDR2 YYNGEE.

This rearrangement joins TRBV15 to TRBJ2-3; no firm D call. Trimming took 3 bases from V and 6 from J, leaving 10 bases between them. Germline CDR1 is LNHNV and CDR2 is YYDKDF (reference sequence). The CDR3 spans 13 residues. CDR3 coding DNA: TGTGCCACCAGCAGTCGTCCGGCCGATACGCAGTATTTT. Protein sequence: CATSSRPADTQYF.

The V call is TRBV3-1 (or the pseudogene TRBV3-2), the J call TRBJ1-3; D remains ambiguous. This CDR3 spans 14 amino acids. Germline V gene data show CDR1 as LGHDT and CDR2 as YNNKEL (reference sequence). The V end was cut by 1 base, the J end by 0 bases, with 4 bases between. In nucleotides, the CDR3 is TGTGCCAGCAGCCAAGCGGTCTCTGGAAACACCATATATTTT. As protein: CASSQAVSGNTIYF.

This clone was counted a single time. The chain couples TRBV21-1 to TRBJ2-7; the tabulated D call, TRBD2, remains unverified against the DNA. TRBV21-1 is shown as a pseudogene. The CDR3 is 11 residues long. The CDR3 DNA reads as TGTGCCAGGGGGACTCCTCAAGAGCAGTACTTC. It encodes CARGTPQEQYF.

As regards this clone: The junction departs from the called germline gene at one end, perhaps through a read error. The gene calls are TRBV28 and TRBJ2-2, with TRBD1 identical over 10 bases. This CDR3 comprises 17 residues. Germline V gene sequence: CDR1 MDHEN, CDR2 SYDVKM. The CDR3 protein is CASSSPRTGGNAGELFF. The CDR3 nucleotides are TGTGCCAGCAGTTCTCCTCGGACAGGGGGGAACGCCGGGGAGCTGTTTTTT. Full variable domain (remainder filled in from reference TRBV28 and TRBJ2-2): DVKVTQSSRYLVKRTGEKVFLECVQDMDHENMFWYRQDPGLGLRLIYFSYDVKMKEKGDIPEGYSVSREKKERFSLILESASTNQTSMYLCASSSPRTGGNAGELFFGEGSRLTVL.

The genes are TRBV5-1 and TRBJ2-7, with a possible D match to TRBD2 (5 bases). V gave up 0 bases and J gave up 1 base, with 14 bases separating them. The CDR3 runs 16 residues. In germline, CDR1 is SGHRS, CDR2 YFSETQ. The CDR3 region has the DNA TGCGCCAGCAGCTTGGTCGTAAGGGAGACTTCCTACGAGCAGTACTTC. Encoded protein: CASSLVVRETSYEQYF. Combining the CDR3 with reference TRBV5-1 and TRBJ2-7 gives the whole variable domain KAGVTQTPRYLIKTRGQQVTLSCSPISGHRSVSWYQQTPGQGLQFLFEYFSETQRNKGNFPGRFSGRQFSNSRSEMNVSTLELGDSALYLCASSLVVRETSYEQYFGPGTRLTVT.